These T cell receptor beta chains were read from a single sample in a study of patients and donors after allogeneic stem cell transplantation. TCRdb re-called the RT-PCR reads through MiXCR, storing one row per CDR3 protein. This table holds about 160,000 distinct CDR3 sequences, about 24% found once. The sequencing input was blood, either unsorted or a sorted T cell fraction (not recorded which). Receptors were obtained from a human donor who was either an allogeneic HSCT recipient or a stem cell or donor lymphocyte infusion donor (not recorded which). It is not recorded whose cells these are; they may come from a transplant donor. The CDR3 runs from the conserved cysteine through the conserved F or W. The D gene is left open where the match is weak. Part of the rows lack a size; the others show once, few, many or a class for expanded clones.

TRBV5-6,TRBJ2-7,.,.,TGTGCCAGCAGCTTGGATGGTGGAGGGAGGATGTCCTACGAGCAGTACTTC,CASSLDGGGRMSYEQYF
TRBV29-1,TRBJ1-5,.,many,TGCAGCGTCAAGGGGGGGACACCCAATCAGCCCCAGCATTTT,CSVKGGTPNQPQHF
TRBV2,TRBJ2-2,.,.,TGTGCCAGCAGTGACAGGGTAGCCACCGGGGAGCTGTTTTTT,CASSDRVATGELFF
TRBV12-3/TRBV12-4,TRBJ2-7,.,once,TGTGCCAGCAGGCATCGGACGTCCGCAGGCTACGAGCAGTACTTC,CASRHRTSAGYEQYF
TRBV20-1,TRBJ2-3,TRBD2,.,TGCAGTGCTAGCCCCGCTAGCGGATACACAGATACGCAGTATTTT,CSASPASGYTDTQYF
TRBV4-2,TRBJ2-7,TRBD2,.,TGTGCCAGCAGCAAAAGCGGGGATGCCTACGAGCAGTACTTC,CASSKSGDAYEQYF
TRBV12-3/TRBV12-4,TRBJ1-1,.,many,TGTGCCAGCAGTCCCATCGGCGGGGGCGGGAACACTGAAGCTTTCTTT,CASSPIGGGGNTEAFF
TRBV12-3/TRBV12-4,TRBJ2-1,TRBD2,.,TGTGCCAGCAGTCGACTGGGAGGGTTTGTCTACAATGAGCAGTTCTTC,CASSRLGGFVYNEQFF
TRBV11-3,TRBJ1-1,.,.,TGTGCCAGCAGCCTCACAGGGATCACTGAAGCTTTCTTT,CASSLTGITEAFF
TRBV9,TRBJ2-1,.,.,TGTGCCAGCAGCGGGGTACCACACAATGAGCAGTTCTTC,CASSGVPHNEQFF
TRBV6-5,TRBJ2-7,TRBD1,few,TGTGCCAGCAGATGGGGACAGGACTCCTACGAGCAGTACTTC,CASRWGQDSYEQYF
TRBV12-3/TRBV12-4,TRBJ2-1,TRBD2,few,TGTGCCAGCAGTCCCACTAGCGGGGGATACAATGAGCAGTTCTTC,CASSPTSGGYNEQFF
TRBV7-9,TRBJ2-2,TRBD1,.,TGTGCCAGCAGCTTAGGCCCAACAGGGGGCTATTTCACCGGGGAGCTGTTTTTT,CASSLGPTGGYFTGELFF
TRBV12-3/TRBV12-4,TRBJ2-2,.,.,TGTGCCAGCAGTTTTATTCAGGTTGATCCCGGGGAGCTGTTTTTT,CASSFIQVDPGELFF
TRBV19,TRBJ1-1,.,few,TGTGCCAGTAGTCCGCCCGAGGGGACTGAAGCTTTCTTT,CASSPPEGTEAFF
TRBV12-3/TRBV12-4,TRBJ2-1,TRBD2,.,TGTGCCAGCGGAGTTGGCCGGGCGGGAGTGGATGAGCAGTTCTTC,CASGVGRAGVDEQFF
TRBV5-1,TRBJ2-6,.,.,TGCGCCAGCAGCTATGTCCTCCACTCTGGGGCCAACGTCCTGACTTTC,CASSYVLHSGANVLTF
TRBV20-1,TRBJ1-5,.,few,TGCAGTGCTAGCGAGGGTTTTCAGCCCCAGCATTTT,CSASEGFQPQHF
TRBV7-8,TRBJ1-2,.,.,TGTGCCAGCAGCCAAAGTCAGGGTGTCTATGGCTACACCTTC,CASSQSQGVYGYTF
TRBV12-3/TRBV12-4,TRBJ2-2,.,.,TGTGCCAGCAGTGCCCCCAGGGGAGATGCCGGGGAGCTGTTTTTT,CASSAPRGDAGELFF
TRBV12-3/TRBV12-4,TRBJ2-1,.,few,TGTGCCAGCACCCCGGACAGCTACAATGAGCAGTTCTTC,CASTPDSYNEQFF
TRBV29-1,TRBJ1-5,.,many,TGCAGCGTGCGACAGGTCGCAGGACAGCCCCAGCATTTT,CSVRQVAGQPQHF